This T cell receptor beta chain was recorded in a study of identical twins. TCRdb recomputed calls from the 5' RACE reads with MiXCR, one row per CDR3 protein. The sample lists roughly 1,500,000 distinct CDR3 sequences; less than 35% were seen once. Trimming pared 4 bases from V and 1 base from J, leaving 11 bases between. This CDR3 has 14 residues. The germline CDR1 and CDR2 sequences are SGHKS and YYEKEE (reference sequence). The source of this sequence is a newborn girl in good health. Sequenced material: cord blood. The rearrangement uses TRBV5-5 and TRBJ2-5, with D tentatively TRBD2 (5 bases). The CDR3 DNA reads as TGTGCCAGCAGCAATGGACTCGCCCAAGAGACCCAGTACTTC. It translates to CASSNGLAQETQYF.